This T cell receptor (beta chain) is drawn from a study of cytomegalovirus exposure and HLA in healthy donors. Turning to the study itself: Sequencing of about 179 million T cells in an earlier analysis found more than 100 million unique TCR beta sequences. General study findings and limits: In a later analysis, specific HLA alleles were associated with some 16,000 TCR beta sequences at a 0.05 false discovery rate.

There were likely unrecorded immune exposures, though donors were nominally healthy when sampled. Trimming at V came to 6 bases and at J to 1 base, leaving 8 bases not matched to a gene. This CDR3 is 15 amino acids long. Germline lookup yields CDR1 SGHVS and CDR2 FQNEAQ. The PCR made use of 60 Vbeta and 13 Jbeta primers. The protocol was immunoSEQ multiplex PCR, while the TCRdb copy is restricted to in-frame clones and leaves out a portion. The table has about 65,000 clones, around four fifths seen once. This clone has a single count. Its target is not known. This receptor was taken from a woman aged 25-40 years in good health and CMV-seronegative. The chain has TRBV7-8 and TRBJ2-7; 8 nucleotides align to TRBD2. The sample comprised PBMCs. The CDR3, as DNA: TGTGCCAGCAGTGGGAGCGGGAGTATGTCCTACGAGCAGTACTTC. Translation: CASSGSGSMSYEQYF. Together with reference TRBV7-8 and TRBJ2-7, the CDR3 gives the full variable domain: GAGVSQSPRYKVAKRGQDVALRCDPISGHVSLFWYQQALGQGPEFLTYFQNEAQLDKSGLPSDRFFAERPEGSVSTLKIQRTQQEDSAVYLCASSGSGSMSYEQYFGPGTRLTVT.